The TCR beta chain under discussion was sequenced for a study of tumor T cells in aggressive B-cell lymphoma. Assay used: immunoSEQ multiplex PCR; TCRdb lists only in-frame clones, some missing. Among 7,500 to 9,500 clones listed, about four fifths were seen once. Germline V gene sequence: CDR1 SGHTA, CDR2 FQGNSA. There are 14 residues in the CDR3. The junction had 10 bases not matched to a gene; V was cut back by 5 bases and J by 11 bases. This clone was seen a few times. The V and J genes are TRBV7-2 and TRBJ2-5; 11 bases line up with TRBD2. Sequenced: tumor tissue. This TCR derives from an adult with diffuse large B cell lymphoma. CDR3 residues: CASSPRLAGSEQYF. CDR3 coding DNA: TGTGCCAGCAGCCCCCGACTAGCGGGAAGTGAGCAGTACTTC.